Below are 10 T cell receptor beta chains sequenced from a single sample in a study of blood T cell repertoires in COVID-19. Clones were read by immunoSEQ multiplex PCR, and TCRdb kept only the in-frame ones, dropping some. The table lists 220,000 or so clones, around 90% of them singletons. Sequenced: PBMCs or T cells enriched from blood (not recorded which). The origin of the receptors is a man in his thirties or forties who had been exposed to COVID-19.

This chain joins TRBV3-1 (or the pseudogene TRBV3-2) and TRBJ2-1, with 9 positions matching TRBD2. Germline V lookup: CDR1 LGHDT, CDR2 YNNKEL (reference sequence). The CDR3 sequence is 17 residues long. Trimming removed 1 base from V and 8 bases from J; junction bases left unmatched: 12. The CDR3: CASSQVVSSGVFDEQFF. The CDR3 coding sequence is TGTGCCAGCAGCCAAGTCGTGTCTAGCGGGGTTTTCGATGAGCAGTTCTTC.

This clone appeared a single time. The J gene is TRBJ2-3, the V gene TRBV28; 9 bases are a match to TRBD1. The CDR3 is 16 residues long. Trimming at V came to 5 bases and at J to 4 bases, leaving 10 bases not matched to a gene. Germline CDR1 and CDR2: MDHEN and SYDVKM. CDR3 nucleotides: TGTGCCAGCAGTCTGCCGACAGGGGGTGCCTCAGATACGCAGTATTTT. Amino acid sequence: CASSLPTGGASDTQYF.

The chain has TRBV5-5 and TRBJ2-7; D might be TRBD1 (6 bases). This CDR3 is 16 amino acids long. Trimming took off 4 bases at V and 2 bases at J, with 19 bases between the two ends. In germline, CDR1 is SGHKS, CDR2 YYEKEE (reference sequence). The CDR3 DNA reads TGTGCCAGCAGCCCCTTCAGGGGTCCAGCCGCCTACGAGCAGTACTTC. Its protein is CASSPFRGPAAYEQYF.

This clone appeared once. The V gene is TRBV6-5, the J gene TRBJ1-4; D is perhaps TRBD1 (5 bases). V lost 6 bases to trimming and J lost 3 bases, with 11 bases between them. This CDR3 region has 14 residues. Germline values: CDR1 MNHEY, CDR2 SVGAGI. CDR3 nucleotides: TGTGCCAGCAGCGTAGGGGCCCCTAATGAAAAACTGTTTTTT. Translating gives CASSVGAPNEKLFF.

This rearrangement joins TRBV4-2 to TRBJ1-2; TRBD1 is a possible D gene (6 bases). This CDR3 contains 14 residues. V lost 6 bases, J lost 3 bases, and 14 bases lay in between. Germline V gene data show CDR1 as LGHNA and CDR2 as YNFKEQ. CDR3 region: CASRPWTADYGYTF. CDR3 DNA sequence: TGTGCCAGCAGACCCTGGACAGCGGACTATGGCTACACCTTC.

This CDR3 reads CASSEAGLDTGELFF. The CDR3 DNA sequence: TGTGCCAGCAGTGAAGCGGGGCTAGACACCGGGGAGCTGTTTTTT. This chain joins TRBV2 and TRBJ2-2, with D possibly being TRBD1 (5 bases). Trimming removed 0 bases from V and 3 bases from J, with 8 bases in between. This CDR3 comprises 15 residues. CDR1 SNHLY and CDR2 FYNNEI come from the germline V gene.

This chain joins TRBV6-5 and TRBJ2-2, with 7 bases matching TRBD1. V lost 6 bases to trimming and J lost 2 bases; unmatched junction nucleotides: 6. The germline V gene encodes CDR1 MNHEY and CDR2 SVGAGI. This CDR3 is built from 15 residues. CDR3 bases: TGTGCCAGCAGAAGGGACAGAATTAACACCGGGGAGCTGTTTTTT. This sequence encodes CASRRDRINTGELFF.

This chain joins TRBV29-1 and TRBJ2-7, with TRBD1 matching 7 bases. V shed 5 bases and J 0 bases; nucleotides not matched to a gene: 13. The CDR3 extends over 16 amino acids. The V gene's germline CDR1 is SQVTM and CDR2 ANQGSEA. CDR3 region: CSVLSSSGGSSYEQYF. The CDR3 bases are TGCAGCGTTCTTTCATCCTCAGGGGGAAGCTCCTACGAGCAGTACTTC.

The sample holds one count of this clone. This chain links TRBV16 with TRBJ1-4; D is unresolved. Germline-derived CDR1 and CDR2 are KGHSY and FQNENV. The CDR3 totals 11 residues. V lost 4 bases to trimming and J lost 8 bases, with 5 bases between them. The CDR3 nucleotides are TGTGCCAGCAGCCCCCTAGAAAAACTGTTTTTT. Residues: CASSPLEKLFF.

The chain combines TRBV5-1 with TRBJ1-1; D is possibly TRBD1 (5 bases). Germline CDR1 is SGHRS and CDR2 is YFSETQ. This CDR3 spans 15 amino acids. Trimming stripped 2 bases from V and 0 bases from J, with 11 bases between. CDR3 sequence (DNA): TGCGCCAGCAGCTTAATGACAGCCATGAACACTGAAGCTTTCTTT. Residues: CASSLMTAMNTEAFF.